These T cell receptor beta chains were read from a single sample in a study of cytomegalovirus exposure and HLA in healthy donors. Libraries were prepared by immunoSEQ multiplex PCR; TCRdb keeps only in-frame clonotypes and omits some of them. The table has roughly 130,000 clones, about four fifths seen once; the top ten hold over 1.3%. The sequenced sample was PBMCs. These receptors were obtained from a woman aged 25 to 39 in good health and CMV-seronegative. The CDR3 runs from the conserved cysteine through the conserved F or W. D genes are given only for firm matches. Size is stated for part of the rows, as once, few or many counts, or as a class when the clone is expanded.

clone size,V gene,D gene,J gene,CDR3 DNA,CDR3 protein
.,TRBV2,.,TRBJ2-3,TGTGCCAGCAGTGAATTAGTTACGCAGTATTTT,CASSELVTQYF
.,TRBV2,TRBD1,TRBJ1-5,TGTGCCAGCACGTGGGGCAGGGGGCCTCAGCCCCAGCATTTT,CASTWGRGPQPQHF
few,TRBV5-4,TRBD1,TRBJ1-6,TGTGCCAGCAGTAGCCGGGACAGGACGGGACCCCTCCACTTT,CASSSRDRTGPLHF
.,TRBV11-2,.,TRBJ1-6,TGTGCCAGCAGCTTATCGGGTCCCAGTTTTTCACCCCTCCACTTT,CASSLSGPSFSPLHF
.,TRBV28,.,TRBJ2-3,TGTGCCAGCAGTTTATACGGGAGCACAGATACGCAGTATTTT,CASSLYGSTDTQYF
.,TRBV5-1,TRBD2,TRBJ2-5,TGCGCCAGCAGCTTTAGCGGGGGGTACCAAGAGACCCAGTACTTC,CASSFSGGYQETQYF
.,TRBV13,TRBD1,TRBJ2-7,TGTGCCAGCAGCTTAAGAGGGACAGGGAAGAGCGAGCAGTACTTC,CASSLRGTGKSEQYF
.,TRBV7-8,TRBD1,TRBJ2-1,TGTGCCAGCAGCCAGGACAGGGGGCTGAATGAGCAGTTCTTC,CASSQDRGLNEQFF
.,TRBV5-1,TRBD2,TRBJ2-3,TGCGCCAGCAGCTCAGGGACTAGCGGGGGGGCCGTAGATACGCAGTATTTT,CASSSGTSGGAVDTQYF
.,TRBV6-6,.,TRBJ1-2,TGTGCCAGCAGTTACTCCAAAAGTCAGGGTAGCTATGGCTACACCTTC,CASSYSKSQGSYGYTF
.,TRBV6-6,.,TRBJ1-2,TGTGCCAGCAGTTACAACGAGATGGCTAGCTATGGCTACACCTTC,CASSYNEMASYGYTF
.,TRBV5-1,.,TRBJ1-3,TGCGCCAGCAGCTTGGATGGGAGCTCTGGAAACACCATATATTTT,CASSLDGSSGNTIYF
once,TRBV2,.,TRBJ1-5,TGTGCCAGCAGTGAGGACACCGATCAGCCCCAGCATTTT,CASSEDTDQPQHF
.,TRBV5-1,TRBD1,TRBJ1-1,TGCGCCAGCAGCTTGGTAGATACAGGGGGCGCGATGGTTGAAGCTTTCTTT,CASSLVDTGGAMVEAFF
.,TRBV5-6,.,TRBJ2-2,TGTGCCAGCAGCCCGGACAGAACCGGGGAGCTGTTTTTT,CASSPDRTGELFF
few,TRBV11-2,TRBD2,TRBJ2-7,TGTGCCAGCAGCCCGGGACTAGCGGGGGCCTACGAGCAGTACTTC,CASSPGLAGAYEQYF
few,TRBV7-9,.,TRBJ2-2,TGTGCCAGCAGCTTAATTAGGGGTACCGGGGAGCTGTTTTTT,CASSLIRGTGELFF
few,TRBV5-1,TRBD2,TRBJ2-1,TGCGCCAGCAGCCCTACTAGCGACTCCTACAATGAGCAGTTCTTC,CASSPTSDSYNEQFF
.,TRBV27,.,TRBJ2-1,TGTGCCAGCAGTCCGGGTTACTCCTACAATGAGCAGTTCTTC,CASSPGYSYNEQFF
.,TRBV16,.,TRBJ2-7,TGTGCCAGCAGCCAATCGTCCGCCTCAGGCTTTCAGCAGTACTTC,CASSQSSASGFQQYF
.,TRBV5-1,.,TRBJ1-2,TGCGCCAGCAGCTTTAACAGGGATGGCTACACCTTC,CASSFNRDGYTF
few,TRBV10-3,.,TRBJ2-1,TGTGCCATCAGTGAAACCCCAGGGGTCGAGCAGTTCTTC,CAISETPGVEQFF
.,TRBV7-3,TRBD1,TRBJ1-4,TGTGCCAGCAGCACCCGTCGACAGGGCTTATATGAAAAACTGTTTTTT,CASSTRRQGLYEKLFF
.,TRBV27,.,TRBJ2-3,TGTGCCAGCAGTTCACAAACCCAGGGGTATCTTTCGGATACGCAGTATTTT,CASSSQTQGYLSDTQYF
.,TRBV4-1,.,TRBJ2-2,TGCGCCAGCAGCCCGTCCCCTGCGAACACCGGGGAGCTGTTTTTT,CASSPSPANTGELFF
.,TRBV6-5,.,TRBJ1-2,TGTGCCAGCAGCCGGGACACCGTCTATGGCTACACCTTC,CASSRDTVYGYTF
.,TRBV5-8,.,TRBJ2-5,TGTGCCAGCAGCCCGGAGTTGCGGGACGATGGGGAGACCCAGTACTTC,CASSPELRDDGETQYF
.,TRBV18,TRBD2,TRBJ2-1,TGTGCCAGCTCACCTACTACTAGCGGGGGAATCTACAATGAGCAGTTCTTC,CASSPTTSGGIYNEQFF
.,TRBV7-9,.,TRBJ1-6,TGTGCCAGCAGCTCCACGGGGGGAGGCTCCTATAATTCACCCCTCCACTTT,CASSSTGGGSYNSPLHF
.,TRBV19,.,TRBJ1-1,TGTGCCAGTAGTAGGTACAGGGCTAACACTGAAGCTTTCTTT,CASSRYRANTEAFF
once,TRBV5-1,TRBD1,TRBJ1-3,TGCGCCAGCAGCTCGACAGGGGGCATAGGAAACACCATATATTTT,CASSSTGGIGNTIYF
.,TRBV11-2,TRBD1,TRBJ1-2,TGTGCCAGCAGCTTAGCCGGACAGGGCCATGGCTACACCTTC,CASSLAGQGHGYTF
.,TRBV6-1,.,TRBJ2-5,TGTGCCAGCAGTGAATTGATGGGGGCAGGGGTAAAAGAGACCCAGTACTTC,CASSELMGAGVKETQYF
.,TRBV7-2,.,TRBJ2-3,TGTGCCAGCAGCTTATTGGCAAAAGCGACTAGCACAGATACGCAGTATTTT,CASSLLAKATSTDTQYF
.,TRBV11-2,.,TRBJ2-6,TGTGCCAGCAGCTTACAGGTCTCTGGGGCCAACGTCCTGACTTTC,CASSLQVSGANVLTF
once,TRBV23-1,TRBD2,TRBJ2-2,TGCGCCAGCAGTCAACGACTAGCGGGGGGGAGGAACACCGGGGAGCTGTTTTTT,CASSQRLAGGRNTGELFF
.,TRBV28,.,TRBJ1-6,TGTGCCAGCAGTCCAAGATGGGGCGGCAATTCACCCCTCCACTTT,CASSPRWGGNSPLHF
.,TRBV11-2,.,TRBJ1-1,TGTGCCAGCAGGCCACAGTGGGGGGAGACTGAAGCTTTCTTT,CASRPQWGETEAFF
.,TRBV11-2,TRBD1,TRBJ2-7,TGTGCCAGCAGCCCACGCATTCAGGGGGCCGAGCAGTACTTC,CASSPRIQGAEQYF
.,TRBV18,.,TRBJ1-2,TGTGCCAGCTCACCTAGAACAGGGCACAGCAACTATGGCTACACCTTC,CASSPRTGHSNYGYTF
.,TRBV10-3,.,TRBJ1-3,TGTGCCATCGCCCCCAGGCTCAGATTTGGAAACACCATATATTTT,CAIAPRLRFGNTIYF
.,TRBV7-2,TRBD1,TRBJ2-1,TGTGCCAGCAGCCCCCGGGACAGGGGGCAAACTGGCTCCTACAATGAGCAGTTCTTC,CASSPRDRGQTGSYNEQFF
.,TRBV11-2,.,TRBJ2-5,TGTGCCAGCAGCCGGGACTGGGTACAAGAGACCCAGTACTTC,CASSRDWVQETQYF
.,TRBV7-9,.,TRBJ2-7,TGTGCCAGCAGCTTAGCTTGGACAGAGAGCTCCTACGAGCAGTACTTC,CASSLAWTESSYEQYF
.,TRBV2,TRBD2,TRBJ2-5,TGTGCCAGCAGGAGGGAATCAGGGAGGGAAGAGACCCAGTACTTC,CASRRESGREETQYF
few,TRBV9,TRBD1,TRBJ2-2,TGTGCCAGCAGCGTACAGGGGGCGAACGGGGAGCTGTTTTTT,CASSVQGANGELFF
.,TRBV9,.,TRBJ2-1,TGTGCCAGCAGCGTGGAGGGGAAACTTAATGAGCAGTTCTTC,CASSVEGKLNEQFF
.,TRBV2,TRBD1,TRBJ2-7,TGTGCCACCAAGAGGGACAGGACGGCCTACGAGCAGTACTTC,CATKRDRTAYEQYF
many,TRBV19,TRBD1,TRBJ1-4,TGTGCCAGTATGGATCGGGGACAGCGACGCGCAACTAATGAAAAACTGTTTTTT,CASMDRGQRRATNEKLFF
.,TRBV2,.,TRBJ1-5,TGTGCCAGCAGTGAAAGGCGGGAGCGGCAGCCCCAGCATTTT,CASSERRERQPQHF
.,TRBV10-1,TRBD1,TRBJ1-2,TGCGCCGGAGAGCCTCGGACAGGGAGGTATGGCTACACCTTC,CAGEPRTGRYGYTF
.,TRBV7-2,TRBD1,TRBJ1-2,TGTGCCAGCAGGATTGGCGACAGGGGCCATGGCTACACCTTC,CASRIGDRGHGYTF
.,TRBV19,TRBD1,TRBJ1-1,TGTGCCAGTAGACGGACAGGGCCGGCTTTCTTT,CASRRTGPAFF
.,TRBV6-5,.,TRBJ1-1,TGTGCCAGCAGTTTAGGGAGGAACACTGAAGCTTTCTTT,CASSLGRNTEAFF
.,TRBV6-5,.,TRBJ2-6,TGTGCCAGCCAAAGCTACTCTGGGGCCAACGTCCTGACTTTC,CASQSYSGANVLTF
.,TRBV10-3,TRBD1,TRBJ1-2,TGTGCCATCAGTGGGACAGGCTCCAACTATGGCTACACCTTC,CAISGTGSNYGYTF
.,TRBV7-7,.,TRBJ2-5,TGTGCTAGCAGCCCAATTGGGGGGGCTGGGGAGACCCAGTACTTC,CASSPIGGAGETQYF